Described below is a single TCR beta chain sequence and its context. Its antigen remains unknown. It may be a read error: a sequence one base away is much more abundant. Genomic DNA provided the template from which TCR beta VDJ and CDR3 profiles were obtained. TCRdb recomputed calls from the reads with MiXCR, one row per CDR3 protein. Here the sample spans around 500,000 distinct CDR3 sequences, roughly 34% being singletons. Germline CDR1 and CDR2: LGHNA and YNFKEQ. The CDR3 consists of 15 residues. Before being chosen for sequencing, patients had shown CD8+CD57+ cell expansion by flow cytometry. Blood was sampled before the patients had received any therapy. This entry comes from a study of CD8+CD57+ T cells in acquired aplastic anemia. Study observations and caveats: The study identified about 30 CD8+ CDR3 sequences shared by patients and controls. A significant difference in CD8+ Simpson's diversity between patients and controls was not found.

Material for sequencing was sorted CD4+, CD8+, or CD8+CD57+ T cells (not recorded which) from PBMCs. This TCR came from a human donor with aplastic anemia. The chain recombines TRBV4-2 with TRBJ1-6; 8 bases are a match to TRBD1. The CDR3 is CASSEDRGDNSPLHF. CDR3 nucleotide sequence: TGTGCCAGCAGCGAAGACAGGGGCGATAATTCACCCCTCCACTTT.